Shown below are 21 T cell receptor beta chains from a single sample sequenced in a study of blood T cell repertoires in COVID-19. Generated by immunoSEQ multiplex PCR, the TCRdb table keeps only in-frame clones and is missing some. The data show roughly 97,000 clones, over 70% seen once. The sample was peripheral blood. Receptors originate from a man aged 45-60 years with acute or convalescent COVID-19.

The gene calls are TRBV28 and TRBJ2-7; D may be TRBD1 (5 bases). The CDR3 covers 14 residues. Trimming pared 3 bases from V and 0 bases from J, leaving 9 bases between. Germline V gene data show CDR1 as MDHEN and CDR2 as SYDVKM. The CDR3 reads CASSFSDSSYEQYF. The CDR3 DNA sequence: TGTGCCAGCAGTTTTTCCGACAGCTCCTACGAGCAGTACTTC.

V is TRBV11-3 and J is TRBJ2-1; TRBD2 is a possible D gene (6 bases). Germline CDR1 reads SGHNT; CDR2 reads YENEEA. Trimming took off 3 bases at V and 6 bases at J, with 12 bases between the two ends. The length of the CDR3 is 14 residues. The CDR3 loop is CASSFVAGSNEQFF. The CDR3 DNA reads TGTGCCAGCAGCTTTGTGGCGGGAAGCAATGAGCAGTTCTTC.

The chain is built from TRBV6-6 and TRBJ2-1; D perhaps matches TRBD2 (6 bases). The V end lost 0 bases, the J end lost 6 bases, and 12 bases lay between the germline ends. CDR1 MNHNY and CDR2 SVGAGI come from the germline V gene (reference sequence). The CDR3 is 15 amino acids. The CDR3 is CASSYSPRGFNEQFF. DNA for the CDR3: TGTGCCAGCAGTTACTCCCCCCGGGGGTTCAATGAGCAGTTCTTC.

This clone was observed a handful of times. The rearrangement links TRBV19 to TRBJ1-3; D is perhaps TRBD1 (6 bases). The V end was cut by 5 bases, the J end by 3 bases, with 11 bases between. CDR3 length: 14 amino acids. Germline V gene sequence: CDR1 LNHDA, CDR2 SQIVND (reference sequence). In nucleotides, the CDR3 is TGTGCCAGTAGTCCAAGGACAGTTGGAAACACCATATATTTT. This encodes CASSPRTVGNTIYF.

The rearrangement joins TRBV6-5 to TRBJ1-1; TRBD1 aligns across 7 bases. This CDR3 spans 14 amino acids. Germline values: CDR1 MNHEY, CDR2 SVGAGI. J was trimmed by 1 base and V by 7 bases; bases with no gene match: 6. For the CDR3, the DNA is TGTGCCAGCATGACGGGACAGAGGAACACTGAAGCTTTCTTT. Its protein product is CASMTGQRNTEAFF.

The CDR3 sequence is CASSQASGRGYEQYF. CDR3 bases: TGTGCCAGCAGCCAAGCTAGCGGGAGGGGTTACGAGCAGTACTTC. The J gene is TRBJ2-7, the V gene TRBV3-1 (or the pseudogene TRBV3-2); 12 positions agree with TRBD2. V shed 1 base, J shed 4 bases, and the junction held 2 bases outside the gene matches. The CDR3 extends over 15 amino acids. Germline values: CDR1 LGHDT, CDR2 YNNKEL (reference sequence).

The chain combines TRBV3-1 (or the pseudogene TRBV3-2) with TRBJ2-1; tentative D call: TRBD2 (5 bases). The V end was cut by 4 bases, the J end by 4 bases, with 11 bases between. There are 14 residues in the CDR3. Germline CDR1 is LGHDT and CDR2 is YNNKEL (reference sequence). The CDR3 loop is CASSPGRGYNEQFF. The CDR3 DNA follows: TGTGCCAGCAGCCCCGGTCGGGGTTACAATGAGCAGTTCTTC.

The genes are TRBV18 and TRBJ2-7; D is unclear. This CDR3 is 13 amino acids long. V gave up 4 bases and J gave up 0 bases, with 7 bases separating them. Germline values: CDR1 KGHSH, CDR2 LQKENI. The CDR3 loop reads CASSLGLSYEQYF. In DNA, the CDR3 is TGTGCCAGCTCACTTGGCCTCTCCTACGAGCAGTACTTC.

This rearrangement joins TRBV14 to TRBJ1-1; possible D gene TRBD1, 5 bases. V lost 6 bases and J 11 bases, leaving 19 bases between the germline ends. The CDR3 length is 13 residues. Germline V gives CDR1 SGHDN, CDR2 FVKESK. The CDR3, as DNA: TGTGCCAGCAGTCCCTCAGGGCCCGCGGGGGCTTTCTTT. As protein: CASSPSGPAGAFF. The full variable domain, in which reference TRBV14 and TRBJ1-1 provide the parts outside the CDR3, is EAGVTQFPSHSVIEKGQTVTLRCDPISGHDNLYWYRRVMGKEIKFLLHFVKESKQDESGMPNNRFLAERTGGTYSTLKVQPAELEDSGVYFCASSPSGPAGAFFGQGTRLTVV.

The chain joins TRBV10-2 to TRBJ1-2; D is possibly TRBD1 (6 bases). This CDR3 contains 14 residues. From germline, CDR1 is WSHSY and CDR2 SAAADI. Deletions cut 4 bases from V and 4 bases from J, with 13 bases between. This CDR3 reads CASSGTVWFYGYTF. Written as DNA, the CDR3 is TGCGCCAGCAGTGGGACAGTCTGGTTCTATGGCTACACCTTC.

The J gene is TRBJ2-3, the V gene TRBV11-2; D ambiguous. The germline gives CDR1 SGHAT, CDR2 FQNNGV. This CDR3 comprises 13 residues. The V and J ends lost 1 base and 6 bases respectively, with 8 bases between them. CDR3 bases: TGTGCCAGCAGCTTAGCGGGTCCGGATACGCAGTATTTT. Translating gives CASSLAGPDTQYF.

In its sample, this clone was seen a few times. The V call is TRBV28, the J call TRBJ1-4, with a tentative D call TRBD1 (6 bases). The CDR3 contains 15 residues. Deletions cut 8 bases from V and 6 bases from J, with 19 bases between. Per germline, CDR1 MDHEN and CDR2 SYDVKM. The CDR3 DNA sequence: TGTGCCAGCCATCCAACAGGGAGGGCTTATGAAAAACTGTTTTTT. It specifies CASHPTGRAYEKLFF.

This chain joins TRBV7-9 and TRBJ2-1; a possible D gene is TRBD2 (6 bases). The CDR3 runs 15 residues. CDR1 and CDR2 from the germline V gene are SEHNR and FQNEAQ (reference sequence). V dropped 4 bases and J dropped 6 bases, with 16 bases sitting between them. CDR3 in DNA: TGTGCCAGCAGCTCCCTGGGAGGAGGTAGCAATGAGCAGTTCTTC. Encoded protein: CASSSLGGGSNEQFF.

This chain joins TRBV7-2 and TRBJ2-7; 11 bases are a match to TRBD2. The CDR3 contains 19 residues. Per the germline V gene, CDR1 is SGHTA and CDR2 is FQGNSA. The junction had 17 bases not matched to a gene; V was cut back by 2 bases and J by 5 bases. This chain's CDR3 is CASSLQSGQLRLAGNEQYF. The CDR3 coding sequence is TGTGCCAGCAGCTTACAATCGGGGCAGCTAAGACTAGCGGGAAACGAGCAGTACTTC.

The CDR3 coding sequence is TGTGCCAGCAGCCAAGTAAGACAGGGGAGCACAGATACGCAGTATTTT. Translated, it gives CASSQVRQGSTDTQYF. The chain recombines TRBV4-2 with TRBJ2-3; 8 bases agree with TRBD1. The junction had 3 bases not matched to a gene; V was cut back by 1 base and J by 0 bases. The CDR3 is 16 residues long. Germline V gene lookup returns CDR1 LGHNA and CDR2 YNFKEQ.

The chain is built from TRBV28 and TRBJ1-2; D may be TRBD1 (6 bases). This CDR3 region has 15 residues. V was cut by 5 bases and J by 8 bases, with 21 bases left in between. Germline V gene lookup returns CDR1 MDHEN and CDR2 SYDVKM. The CDR3 DNA reads TGTGCCAGCAGTCGACGACAGGTTTCTGTGAGGGGCTACACCTTC. This gives the protein CASSRRQVSVRGYTF.

This clone has a handful of counts. V gene TRBV7-9 combines with J gene TRBJ1-4; 9 positions match TRBD1. The CDR3 runs to 16 residues. Trimming took 6 bases from V and 0 from J; bases not matched to a gene: 5. Per germline, CDR1 SEHNR and CDR2 FQNEAQ (reference sequence). CDR3 in amino acids: CASSNRGLTTNEKLFF. In DNA, the CDR3 is TGTGCCAGCAGTAACAGGGGGCTGACAACTAATGAAAAACTGTTTTTT.

In this sample, this clone turned up once. The chain uses TRBV19 and TRBJ2-5, with 9 nucleotides matching TRBD2. V gave up 6 bases and J gave up 3 bases; unmatched junction bases: 5. CDR3 size: 14 residues. Germline V gene sequence: CDR1 LNHDA, CDR2 SQIVND (reference sequence). CDR3 region: CASSRAGGEETQYF. CDR3 bases: TGTGCCAGTAGCCGAGCGGGAGGCGAAGAGACCCAGTACTTC.

The V gene is TRBV9, the J gene TRBJ2-2, with TRBD2 as a possible D gene (6 bases). V lost 3 bases to trimming and J lost 7 bases, with 10 bases between them. CDR3 length: 13 amino acids. From germline, CDR1 is SGDLS and CDR2 YYNGEE. Written as DNA, the CDR3 is TGTGCCAGCAGCGGAATAGCGGTCGGGGAGCTGTTTTTT. This translates into CASSGIAVGELFF.

This clone has only a few counts. Other DNA variants within this sample encode the same CDR3. The J gene is TRBJ2-7, the V gene TRBV11-3; 7 bases line up with TRBD2. V was clipped by 1 base and J by 6 bases; unmatched bases: 9. Germline CDR1 SGHNT, CDR2 YENEEA. The length of the CDR3 is 15 residues. The CDR3 here is CASSLGGGRGSEQYF. The CDR3 DNA follows: TGTGCCAGCAGCTTAGGGGGGGGTCGGGGCTCCGAGCAGTACTTC.

The count of this clone is one. The rearrangement links TRBV7-8 to TRBJ2-2, with D tentatively TRBD2 (5 bases). The CDR3 contains 15 residues. The V gene lost 3 bases and the J gene lost 3 bases, with 11 bases spanning the gap. The germline V gene has CDR1 SGHVS and CDR2 FQNEAQ. The chain's CDR3 is CASSLKRIDTGELFF. The CDR3 DNA sequence: TGTGCCAGCAGCTTGAAGCGGATCGACACCGGGGAGCTGTTTTTT.